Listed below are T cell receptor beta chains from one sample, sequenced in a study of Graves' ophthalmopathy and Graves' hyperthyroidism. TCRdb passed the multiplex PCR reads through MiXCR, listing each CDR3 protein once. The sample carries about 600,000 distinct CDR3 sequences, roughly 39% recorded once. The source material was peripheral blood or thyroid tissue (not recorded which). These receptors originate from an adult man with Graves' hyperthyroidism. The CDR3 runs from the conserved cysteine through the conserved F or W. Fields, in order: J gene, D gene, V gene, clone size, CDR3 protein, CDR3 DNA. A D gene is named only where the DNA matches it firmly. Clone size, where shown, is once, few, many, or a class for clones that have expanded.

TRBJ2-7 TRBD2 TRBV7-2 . CASSSYFGLAGGNEQYF TGTGCCAGCAGCTCCTACTTCGGACTAGCGGGAGGAAATGAGCAGTACTTC
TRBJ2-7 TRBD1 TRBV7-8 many CASSLSTGQGGVAYEQYF TGTGCCAGCAGCCTATCTACTGGACAGGGAGGTGTTGCCTACGAGCAGTACTTC
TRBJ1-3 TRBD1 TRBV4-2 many CASSQRQGASGNTIYF TGTGCCAGCAGCCAAAGACAGGGGGCTTCGGGAAACACCATATATTTT
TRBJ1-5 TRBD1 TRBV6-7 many CASRRRGDSNQPQHF TGTGCCAGCAGGCGCAGGGGGGATAGCAATCAGCCCCAGCATTTT
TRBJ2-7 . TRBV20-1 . CSFPRFPYEQYF TGCAGTTTCCCCAGGTTCCCCTACGAGCAGTACTTC
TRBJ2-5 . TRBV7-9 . CASSPWVQETQYF TGTGCCAGCAGCCCCTGGGTCCAAGAGACCCAGTACTTC
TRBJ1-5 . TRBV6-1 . CASSVGDPPQHF TGTGCCAGCAGTGTTGGGGATCCGCCCCAGCATTTT
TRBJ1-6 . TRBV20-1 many CSARAPIVQDNSPLHF TGCAGTGCTAGAGCCCCGATTGTACAGGATAATTCACCCCTCCACTTT
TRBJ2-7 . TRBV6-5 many CASSEKGHYEQYF TGTGCCAGCAGTGAAAAGGGACACTACGAGCAGTACTTC
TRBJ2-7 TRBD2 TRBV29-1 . CSLGEGYEQYF TGCAGCTTGGGGGAGGGCTACGAGCAGTACTTC
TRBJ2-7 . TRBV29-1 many CSVGSTHYEQYF TGCAGCGTGGGGTCTACACACTACGAGCAGTACTTC
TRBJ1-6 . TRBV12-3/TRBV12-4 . CASSLAGGASPLHF TGTGCCAGCAGTTTAGCGGGGGGCGCTTCACCCCTCCACTTT
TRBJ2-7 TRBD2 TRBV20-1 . CSAPLAGAYEQYF TGCAGTGCTCCACTAGCGGGAGCCTACGAGCAGTACTTC
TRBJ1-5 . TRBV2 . CASSDKGYEHF TGTGCCAGCAGTGATAAAGGCTACGAGCATTTT
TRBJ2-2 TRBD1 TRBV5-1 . CASSIPAGGATYRNTGELFF TGCGCCAGCAGCATACCTGCAGGGGGCGCTACGTATAGGAACACCGGGGAGCTGTTTTTT
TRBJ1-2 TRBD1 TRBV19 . CASRGGSNYGYTF TGTGCCAGTCGAGGGGGCAGTAACTATGGCTACACCTTC
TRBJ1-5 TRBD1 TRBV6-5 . CASTEGTDGNQPQHF TGTGCCAGCACAGAAGGGACAGATGGCAATCAGCCCCAGCATTTT
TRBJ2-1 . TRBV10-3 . CAIGAEPYNEQFF TGTGCCATCGGGGCGGAACCTTACAATGAGCAGTTCTTC
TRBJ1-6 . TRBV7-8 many CASSLAEKPLHF TGTGCCAGCAGCTTAGCGGAGAAACCCCTCCACTTT
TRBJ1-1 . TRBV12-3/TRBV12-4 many CASSFNPGFTEAFF TGTGCCAGCAGTTTTAACCCAGGGTTTACTGAAGCTTTCTTT
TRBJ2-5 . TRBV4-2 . CASSQRDSGEQTQYF TGTGCCAGCAGCCAAAGGGATAGCGGTGAGCAGACCCAGTACTTC
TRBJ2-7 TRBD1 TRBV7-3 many CASSPGQGSPIYEQYF TGTGCCAGCAGCCCCGGACAGGGATCGCCGATCTACGAGCAGTACTTC
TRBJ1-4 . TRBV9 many CASSETGTTNEKLFF TGTGCCAGCAGCGAGACGGGGACAACTAATGAAAAACTGTTTTTT
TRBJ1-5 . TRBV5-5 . CASSLRGQGSQPQHF TGTGCCAGCAGCTTGAGGGGCCAGGGGAGTCAGCCCCAGCATTTT
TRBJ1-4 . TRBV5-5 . CASSLEPETNEKLFF TGTGCCAGCAGCTTGGAGCCTGAAACTAATGAAAAACTGTTTTTT
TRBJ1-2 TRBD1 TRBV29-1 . CSVERDRGLGNYGYTF TGCAGCGTTGAACGGGACAGGGGGCTAGGGAACTATGGCTACACCTTC
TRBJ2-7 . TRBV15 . CATSRDRSSNEQYF TGTGCCACCAGCAGAGATAGAAGTAGCAACGAGCAGTACTTC
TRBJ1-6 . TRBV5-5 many CASSLVEDLRSPLHF TGTGCCAGCAGCTTGGTGGAGGATTTGAGGTCACCCCTCCACTTT
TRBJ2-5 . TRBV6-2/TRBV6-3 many CASSYLQETQYF TGTGCCAGCAGTTACTTACAAGAGACCCAGTACTTC
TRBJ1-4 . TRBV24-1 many CATSDGAVEEKLFF TGTGCCACCAGTGATGGGGCCGTTGAAGAAAAACTGTTTTTT